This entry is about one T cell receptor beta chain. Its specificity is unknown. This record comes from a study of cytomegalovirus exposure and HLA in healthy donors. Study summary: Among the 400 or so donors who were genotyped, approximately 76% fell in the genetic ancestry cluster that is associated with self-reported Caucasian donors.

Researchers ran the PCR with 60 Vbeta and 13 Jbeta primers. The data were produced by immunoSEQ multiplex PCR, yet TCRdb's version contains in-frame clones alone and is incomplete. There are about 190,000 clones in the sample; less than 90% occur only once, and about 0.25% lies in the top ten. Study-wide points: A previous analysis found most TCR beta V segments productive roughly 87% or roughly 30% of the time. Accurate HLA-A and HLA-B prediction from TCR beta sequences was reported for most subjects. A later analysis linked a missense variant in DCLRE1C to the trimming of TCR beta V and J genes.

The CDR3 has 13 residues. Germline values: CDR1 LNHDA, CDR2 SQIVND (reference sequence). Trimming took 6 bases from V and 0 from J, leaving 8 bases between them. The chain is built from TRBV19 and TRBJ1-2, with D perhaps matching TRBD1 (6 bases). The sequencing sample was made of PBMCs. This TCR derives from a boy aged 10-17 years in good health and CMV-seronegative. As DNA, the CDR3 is TGTGCCAGTAGAAGGACAGCTAACTATGGCTACACCTTC. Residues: CASRRTANYGYTF.